Shown below are 8 T cell receptor beta chains from a single sample sequenced in a study of response to subunit inactivated influenza vaccine. TCRdb itself ran the RT-PCR reads through MiXCR, one entry per CDR3 protein. The table lists a few hundred thousand distinct CDR3 sequences, 11% of them singletons. These sequences were also reported in another study, on T cells expressing NK-cell markers. According to that study: With UMIs, 5'RACE template switching was used to make TCR beta cDNA.

The sequences come from PBMCs from blood, collected on the day of vaccination. These TCRs come from a man aged 45-65 years who received an inactivated influenza vaccine.

This clonotype was observed a few times. This rearrangement joins TRBV7-8 to TRBJ2-3, with 9 nucleotides matching TRBD2. The CDR3 is 15 amino acids. V lost 2 bases to trimming and J lost 5 bases; unmatched junction nucleotides: 5. CDR1 is SGHVS and CDR2 is FQNEAQ in the germline V gene. The CDR3: CASSLISGRLDTQYF. CDR3 sequence (DNA): TGTGCCAGCAGCTTAATTAGCGGGAGATTAGATACGCAGTATTTT.

The V and J genes are TRBV4-3 and TRBJ2-5, with 7 bases matching TRBD1. CDR1 LGHNA and CDR2 YSLEER come from the germline V gene. V shed 3 bases and J 0 bases; nucleotides not matched to a gene: 4. This CDR3 is 15 amino acids long. Here the CDR3 DNA reads TGCGCCAGCAGCCAGGGGGACAGTCACCAAGAGACCCAGTACTTC. The encoded protein is CASSQGDSHQETQYF.

The chain employs TRBV28 and TRBJ2-2; TRBD2 matches 10 bases. This CDR3 is 14 amino acids long. V lost 5 bases to trimming and J lost 7 bases; unmatched junction nucleotides: 4. Germline CDR1 reads MDHEN; CDR2 reads SYDVKM. This CDR3 is CASSGTSDNGELFF. The CDR3 DNA follows: TGTGCCAGCAGTGGGACTAGCGATAACGGGGAGCTGTTTTTT.

CDR3 sequence: CAWSPQGTPLHF. The CDR3 region has the DNA TGTGCCTGGAGTCCCCAGGGGACACCCCTCCACTTT. This chain links TRBV30 with TRBJ1-6; D might be TRBD1 (6 bases). The CDR3 is made up of 12 amino acids. Trimming cost V 2 bases and J 11 bases, with 10 bases left between them. Germline V gene lookup returns CDR1 GTSNPN and CDR2 SVGIG (reference sequence).

This chain connects TRBV27 to TRBJ2-1; the match to TRBD1 covers 12 bases. Trimming cost V 4 bases and J 6 bases; bases outside gene matches: 10. This CDR3 spans 17 amino acids. The germline V gene has CDR1 MNHEY and CDR2 SMNVEV (reference sequence). The chain's CDR3 is CASSSIKGQGAGNEQFF. Written as DNA, the CDR3 is TGTGCCAGCAGTTCAATCAAGGGACAGGGGGCGGGCAATGAGCAGTTCTTC.

This clonotype has just a few counts. The chain links TRBV12-3 or TRBV12-4 to TRBJ1-1; D not certain. This CDR3 has 15 residues. Trimming left V 2 bases short and J 3 bases short, with 13 bases between. The CDR3 sequence: CASSLRGGDYTEAFF. The CDR3 DNA reads TGTGCCAGCAGTTTAAGAGGTGGCGATTACACTGAAGCTTTCTTT.

Comments on this clonotype: The germline gene is not matched at one end of the junction; a read error may be the cause. The V call is TRBV6-2 or TRBV6-3, the J call TRBJ1-1; no clear D gene. The CDR3 is 13 residues long. Germline V gene data show CDR1 as MNHEY and CDR2 as SVGEGT. CDR3: CASSYKYNTEAFF. Here the CDR3 DNA reads TGTGCCAGCAGTTACAAGTATAACACTGAAGCTTTTTTT.

This clonotype was picked up a small number of times. Here the CDR3 DNA reads TGCAGCGTTCGGGGCGGAAACACCTACAATGAGCAGTTCTTC. This sequence encodes CSVRGGNTYNEQFF. The V call is TRBV29-1, the J call TRBJ2-1; tentatively, D is TRBD1 or TRBD2 (5 bases each). The CDR3 loop spans 14 amino acids. The V end was cut by 5 bases, the J end by 2 bases, with 13 bases between. Germline CDR1 SQVTM, CDR2 ANQGSEA.